The clone carrying this T cell receptor beta chain was recorded many times. Its antigen is not known. The data originate from a study of T cell repertoires in cytomegalovirus infection. About the research overall: Selection of CMV epitopes for the study included recently identified HLA-C-restricted and well-studied HLA-B-restricted ones. Matching HLA type and CMV infection were both indicated by public TCR beta signatures.

TCRdb redid the calling of the reads with MiXCR, one entry per CDR3 protein. The sample lists roughly 990,000 distinct CDR3 sequences, approximately 31% seen once, with roughly an eighth in the top ten. Study findings and constraints: Based on cumulative public TCR beta family frequency, carriers of CMV plus the relevant HLA were identified.

CDR1 and CDR2 (germline): SEHNR, FQNEAQ (reference sequence). The CDR3 spans 19 residues. V lost 5 bases to trimming and J lost 1 base; unmatched junction nucleotides: 11. The specimen comprised cultured CD8+ T cells from PBMCs, sampled from culture after CMV antigen stimulation. This receptor was taken from a human donor in good health (CMV status not recorded). Some clones in this sample may be carry-over from other donors' samples. This sequence joins TRBV7-9 and TRBJ1-4, with TRBD1 identical over 12 bases. DNA of the CDR3: TGTGCCAGCAGCACGACGACCCGGGACAGGGGGCAAACTAATGAAAAACTGTTTTTT. Its translation: CASSTTTRDRGQTNEKLFF.